This is a list of T cell receptor beta chains from one sample in a study of T cells after yellow fever vaccination. TCRdb re-derived calls from the 5' RACE reads in MiXCR, one entry per CDR3 protein. The sample shows a few hundred thousand distinct CDR3 sequences, 3.6% of them seen only once. Sequenced material: PBMCs, taken 15 days after the yellow fever booster vaccination. These receptor sequences come from a man aged 18 to 29 who received the YFV17D yellow fever vaccine. Both conserved end residues are part of each CDR3. The order of the fields is CDR3 protein, CDR3 DNA, clone size, D gene, J gene, V gene. The D gene is left open where the match is weak. A row's size may be missing; if present it is once, few, many or a size class.

CDR3: CAIRTDVAYEQYF
DNA: TGTGCCATCAGGACGGACGTGGCCTACGAGCAGTACTTC
size: many
D: NA
J: TRBJ2-7
V: TRBV10-3

CDR3: CASSLGTGYGYTF
DNA: TGTGCCAGCAGTTTAGGAACGGGGTATGGCTACACCTTC
size: many
D: NA
J: TRBJ1-2
V: TRBV12-3/TRBV12-4

CDR3: CASSKMGRVDRVPEFF
DNA: TGTGCCAGCAGCAAGATGGGACGGGTTGACCGGGTCCCGGAGTTCTTC
size: many
D: NA
J: TRBJ2-1
V: TRBV7-2

CDR3: CSAREGRGGSYNEQFF
DNA: TGCAGTGCTAGAGAAGGACGGGGAGGTTCCTACAATGAGCAGTTCTTC
size: many
D: NA
J: TRBJ2-1
V: TRBV20-1

CDR3: CASSFLGGEGYGYTF
DNA: TGTGCCAGCAGCTTTCTGGGGGGCGAAGGCTATGGCTACACCTTC
size: many
D: NA
J: TRBJ1-2
V: TRBV7-9

CDR3: CASSRPPGQEQETQYF
DNA: TGCGCCAGCAGCAGACCTCCGGGACAGGAACAAGAGACCCAGTACTTC
size: many
D: TRBD1
J: TRBJ2-5
V: TRBV5-1

CDR3: CASSLAGGQAKLFF
DNA: TGTGCCAGCAGCTTAGCGGGTGGACAGGCGAAACTGTTTTTT
size: many
D: TRBD1
J: TRBJ1-4
V: TRBV7-9

CDR3: CASSLYSTNTGELFF
DNA: TGTGCCAGCAGCCTCTACTCGACGAACACCGGGGAGCTGTTTTTT
size: many
D: NA
J: TRBJ2-2
V: TRBV6-2/TRBV6-3

CDR3: CASSVDVNYGYTF
DNA: TGTGCCAGCAGCGTAGACGTGAACTATGGCTACACCTTC
size: many
D: NA
J: TRBJ1-2
V: TRBV9

CDR3: CSARGWGNEQFF
DNA: TGCAGTGCTAGAGGGTGGGGCAATGAGCAGTTCTTC
size: many
D: NA
J: TRBJ2-1
V: TRBV20-1

CDR3: CATSRGGAYNEQFF
DNA: TGTGCCACCAGCAGAGGGGGGGCCTACAATGAGCAGTTCTTC
size: many
D: NA
J: TRBJ2-1
V: TRBV15

CDR3: CSANRFGGADYGYTF
DNA: TGCAGTGCTAACCGTTTCGGGGGGGCGGACTATGGCTACACCTTC
size: many
D: NA
J: TRBJ1-2
V: TRBV20-1

CDR3: CASSEKPGLGETQYF
DNA: TGCGCCAGCAGCGAAAAACCGGGACTAGGAGAGACCCAGTACTTC
size: many
D: TRBD2
J: TRBJ2-5
V: TRBV5-1

CDR3: CASSPRVSAGYTF
DNA: TGTGCCAGCAGCCCACGGGTTAGTGCTGGCTACACCTTC
size: many
D: NA
J: TRBJ1-2
V: TRBV7-8

CDR3: CSVEDLNSADTQYF
DNA: TGCAGCGTTGAAGATCTTAACAGCGCAGATACGCAGTATTTT
size: many
D: NA
J: TRBJ2-3
V: TRBV29-1

CDR3: CASSYRFSRALQPQHF
DNA: TGTGCCAGCAGTTACCGATTTTCCAGGGCCCTCCAGCCCCAGCATTTT
size: many
D: NA
J: TRBJ1-5
V: TRBV6-2/TRBV6-3

CDR3: CSARAPQSGGYTF
DNA: TGCAGTGCTAGGGCCCCTCAAAGTGGCGGCTACACCTTC
size: many
D: NA
J: TRBJ1-2
V: TRBV20-1

CDR3: CASSPGTGWTEAFF
DNA: TGTGCCAGCAGCCCCGGGACAGGATGGACTGAAGCTTTCTTT
size: many
D: TRBD1
J: TRBJ1-1
V: TRBV28

CDR3: CASRFVVNTEAFF
DNA: TGTGCCAGCAGATTCGTCGTGAACACTGAAGCTTTCTTT
size: many
D: NA
J: TRBJ1-1
V: TRBV6-2/TRBV6-3

CDR3: CASSLNSRDRANTEAFF
DNA: TGCGCCAGCAGCTTGAATTCCCGGGACAGGGCGAACACTGAAGCTTTCTTT
size: few
D: TRBD1
J: TRBJ1-1
V: TRBV5-1

CDR3: CASSFENGGSSTDTQYF
DNA: TGCGCCAGCAGTTTTGAAAACGGGGGGTCTAGCACAGATACGCAGTATTTT
size: many
D: TRBD2
J: TRBJ2-3
V: TRBV5-1

CDR3: CASSGGSAGELFF
DNA: TGTGCCAGCAGCGGGGGGTCCGCCGGGGAGCTGTTTTTT
size: many
D: TRBD2
J: TRBJ2-2
V: TRBV27

CDR3: CASSLRPATNEKLFF
DNA: TGTGCCAGCAGCTTAAGACCGGCAACTAATGAAAAACTGTTTTTT
size: many
D: NA
J: TRBJ1-4
V: TRBV7-6

CDR3: CASSSNRNPYEQYF
DNA: TGTGCCAGCAGTTCGAACAGGAACCCCTACGAGCAGTACTTC
size: NA
D: NA
J: TRBJ2-7
V: TRBV27

CDR3: CASSLATTALYGYTF
DNA: TGTGCCAGCAGCTTAGCCACAACGGCTCTTTATGGCTACACCTTC
size: many
D: NA
J: TRBJ1-2
V: TRBV7-9

CDR3: CASSQGRGGTDTQYF
DNA: TGTGCCAGCAGCCAAGGACGGGGGGGCACAGATACGCAGTATTTT
size: many
D: TRBD2
J: TRBJ2-3
V: TRBV3-1

CDR3: CASSYLSRQGDGSGYTF
DNA: TGTGCCAGCAGTTATCTATCCAGACAGGGAGATGGCTCGGGCTACACCTTC
size: many
D: TRBD1
J: TRBJ1-2
V: TRBV6-5

CDR3: CASSGRRGVETQYF
DNA: TGTGCCAGCAGCGGACGAAGAGGGGTGGAGACCCAGTACTTC
size: many
D: NA
J: TRBJ2-5
V: TRBV7-2

CDR3: CASSLVGGKEYGYTF
DNA: TGTGCCAGCAGCTTAGTCGGAGGTAAAGAGTATGGCTACACCTTC
size: many
D: NA
J: TRBJ1-2
V: TRBV7-2

CDR3: CASSSGQLSYEQYF
DNA: TGTGCCAGCAGCTCGGGACAACTCTCCTACGAGCAGTACTTC
size: many
D: NA
J: TRBJ2-7
V: TRBV7-2

CDR3: CASSRLGVKTGGHYGYTF
DNA: TGTGCCAGCAGTCGCCTCGGGGTTAAGACTGGCGGCCACTATGGCTACACCTTC
size: many
D: NA
J: TRBJ1-2
V: TRBV6-5

CDR3: CASGANNEQFF
DNA: TGTGCCAGCGGCGCCAACAATGAGCAGTTCTTC
size: NA
D: NA
J: TRBJ2-1
V: TRBV12-3/TRBV12-4

CDR3: CSAKVRYSNQPQHF
DNA: TGCAGTGCCAAAGTTAGGTATAGCAATCAGCCCCAGCATTTT
size: many
D: NA
J: TRBJ1-5
V: TRBV20-1

CDR3: CASSLGQKQETQYF
DNA: TGTGCCAGCAGCTTAGGACAAAAGCAGGAGACCCAGTACTTC
size: many
D: NA
J: TRBJ2-5
V: TRBV7-2

CDR3: CASSFLAAGETQYF
DNA: TGTGCCAGCAGTTTTCTAGCGGCAGGGGAGACCCAGTACTTC
size: many
D: TRBD2
J: TRBJ2-5
V: TRBV12-3/TRBV12-4

CDR3: CASSPSGGRGDTQYF
DNA: TGTGCCAGCAGCCCAAGCGGGGGGAGGGGAGATACGCAGTATTTT
size: many
D: TRBD2
J: TRBJ2-3
V: TRBV7-2

CDR3: CAISGWEGVSYEQYF
DNA: TGTGCCATCAGTGGGTGGGAAGGGGTCTCCTACGAGCAGTACTTC
size: many
D: NA
J: TRBJ2-7
V: TRBV10-3

CDR3: CASSEALLTSGSYEQYF
DNA: TGTGCCAGCAGTGAAGCGCTTCTGACTAGCGGATCCTACGAGCAGTACTTC
size: NA
D: TRBD2
J: TRBJ2-7
V: TRBV2

CDR3: CASSPGAIMNTEAFF
DNA: TGCGCCAGCAGCCCGGGGGCCATTATGAACACTGAAGCTTTCTTT
size: many
D: NA
J: TRBJ1-1
V: TRBV5-1

CDR3: CASSVAGRPSGAQETQYF
DNA: TGTGCCAGCAGCGTAGCTGGGCGCCCTAGCGGGGCACAAGAGACCCAGTACTTC
size: many
D: TRBD2
J: TRBJ2-5
V: TRBV9

CDR3: CASSLAVKETQYF
DNA: TGTGCCAGCAGCCTCGCCGTAAAAGAGACCCAGTACTTC
size: many
D: NA
J: TRBJ2-5
V: TRBV7-7

CDR3: CASSRWNSEAFF
DNA: TGTGCCAGCAGCCGCTGGAATTCTGAAGCTTTCTTT
size: NA
D: NA
J: TRBJ1-1
V: TRBV12-3/TRBV12-4

CDR3: CASSFQGPVLDEQYF
DNA: TGTGCCAGCAGCTTCCAGGGGCCTGTATTGGACGAGCAGTACTTC
size: many
D: NA
J: TRBJ2-7
V: TRBV7-9

CDR3: CASSRHIEQYF
DNA: TGTGCCAGCAGCCGCCACATCGAGCAGTACTTC
size: many
D: NA
J: TRBJ2-7
V: TRBV14

CDR3: CASSFNGNQPQHF
DNA: TGTGCCAGCAGCTTCAATGGGAATCAGCCCCAGCATTTT
size: many
D: NA
J: TRBJ1-5
V: TRBV7-2

CDR3: CSAKSGGATGELFF
DNA: TGCAGTGCAAAGAGCGGGGGGGCCACCGGGGAGCTGTTTTTT
size: many
D: TRBD2
J: TRBJ2-2
V: TRBV20-1

CDR3: CASSPPGGGISGNTIYF
DNA: TGTGCCAGCAGCCCCCCCGGAGGAGGCATCTCTGGAAACACCATATATTTT
size: many
D: NA
J: TRBJ1-3
V: TRBV7-2

CDR3: CASTRRETYGYTF
DNA: TGTGCCAGCACCCGTAGGGAAACCTATGGCTACACCTTC
size: many
D: NA
J: TRBJ1-2
V: TRBV12-3/TRBV12-4

CDR3: CASSFQGVDEQFF
DNA: TGTGCCAGCAGTTTTCAGGGGGTGGATGAGCAGTTCTTC
size: many
D: TRBD1
J: TRBJ2-1
V: TRBV12-3/TRBV12-4

CDR3: CASDGRDTEAFF
DNA: TGTGCCAGTGACGGTCGGGACACTGAAGCTTTCTTT
size: NA
D: NA
J: TRBJ1-1
V: TRBV19

CDR3: CASSQGVASGRETQYF
DNA: TGCGCCAGCAGCCAAGGAGTCGCTAGCGGGAGGGAGACCCAGTACTTC
size: many
D: TRBD2
J: TRBJ2-5
V: TRBV4-1

CDR3: CASRQPGTEAFF
DNA: TGTGCCAGTAGACAACCGGGGACTGAAGCTTTCTTT
size: many
D: NA
J: TRBJ1-1
V: TRBV19

CDR3: CASSLRTGQSYTF
DNA: TGTGCCAGCAGCCTCCGGACAGGGCAGAGCTACACCTTC
size: few
D: TRBD1
J: TRBJ1-2
V: TRBV5-6

CDR3: CASSRYYGTGRRETQYF
DNA: TGTGCCAGCAGCCGATACTACGGGACAGGGAGGAGAGAGACCCAGTACTTC
size: many
D: TRBD1
J: TRBJ2-5
V: TRBV5-5

CDR3: CASSLTRGLGDTQYF
DNA: TGCGCCAGCAGCTTGACACGGGGGTTGGGAGATACGCAGTATTTT
size: many
D: NA
J: TRBJ2-3
V: TRBV5-1

CDR3: CASSLDSEQFF
DNA: TGTGCCAGCAGCTTGGACAGTGAGCAGTTCTTC
size: many
D: NA
J: TRBJ2-1
V: TRBV7-9

CDR3: CASSHRDSEAFF
DNA: TGTGCCAGCAGTCATCGGGACAGTGAAGCTTTCTTT
size: many
D: TRBD1
J: TRBJ1-1
V: TRBV6-6

CDR3: CASRGMSTDTQYF
DNA: TGTGCCAGCCGGGGGATGAGCACAGATACGCAGTATTTT
size: many
D: NA
J: TRBJ2-3
V: TRBV28

CDR3: CASSPDSSTGELFF
DNA: TGTGCTAGCAGCCCGGACAGTTCCACCGGGGAGCTGTTTTTT
size: many
D: NA
J: TRBJ2-2
V: TRBV7-7

CDR3: CASSPGPASSYNSPLHF
DNA: TGTGCCAGCAGTCCCGGACCAGCTAGCTCCTATAATTCACCCCTCCACTTT
size: many
D: NA
J: TRBJ1-6
V: TRBV7-2